What follows is one T cell receptor beta chain and its context. Its specificity is not known. This entry comes from a study of OX40 agonist ivuxolimab in advanced cancers. Study findings and constraints: Compared with CD4+, CD8+ T cells on average had more expanded clones.

The assay was immunoSEQ multiplex PCR, and TCRdb's table has in-frame clones only and misses some. This repertoire shows 40,000 to 45,000 clones, around 84% found once; its top ten account for 21%. Per the germline V gene, CDR1 is SGDLS and CDR2 is YYNGEE. Trimming removed 0 bases at V and 2 bases at J, with 5 bases between. The CDR3 length is 13 residues. This receptor was taken from an adult with an advanced solid tumor such as melanoma, head and neck, liver or kidney cancer. This chain connects TRBV9 to TRBJ1-2, with D unresolved. Sequenced material: CD4+ or CD8+ T cells sorted from blood, taken in a trial of the OX40 agonist ivuxolimab. The CDR3 is CASSVAQNYGYTF. DNA of the CDR3: TGTGCCAGCAGCGTAGCACAGAACTATGGCTACACCTTC. Variable domain in full (rest from reference TRBV9 and TRBJ1-2): DSGVTQTPKHLITATGQRVTLRCSPRSGDLSVYWYQQSLDQGLQFLIQYYNGEERAKGNILERFSAQQFPDLHSELNLSSLELGDSALYFCASSVAQNYGYTFGSGTRLTVV.